This TCR beta chain was identified during a study of early T cells in non-severe SARS-CoV-2 infection. At the level of the study: Whole-blood bulk RNA, unsorted, was sequenced, and chains were unpaired.

A single record per CDR3 protein comes from TCRdb applying MiXCR to the 5' RACE reads. The repertoire includes 25,000 to 30,000 distinct CDR3 sequences, about 4% of them detected once, and 3.5% to 4.5% sits in the top ten. This clonotype turned up a few times. Sequences were obtained from whole blood. This receptor was obtained from an adult who was a healthcare worker with PCR-confirmed SARS-CoV-2 infection or an uninfected control (not recorded which).

CDR3 nucleotides: TGTGCCAGCTCACCACTAGCGGGAGTAGATACGCAGTATTTT. Protein: CASSPLAGVDTQYF. This sequence joins TRBV18 and TRBJ2-3; 9 nucleotides line up with TRBD2. V shed 1 base, J shed 5 bases, and the junction held 1 base outside the gene matches. CDR1 KGHSH and CDR2 LQKENI come from the germline V gene. The CDR3 runs to 14 residues.